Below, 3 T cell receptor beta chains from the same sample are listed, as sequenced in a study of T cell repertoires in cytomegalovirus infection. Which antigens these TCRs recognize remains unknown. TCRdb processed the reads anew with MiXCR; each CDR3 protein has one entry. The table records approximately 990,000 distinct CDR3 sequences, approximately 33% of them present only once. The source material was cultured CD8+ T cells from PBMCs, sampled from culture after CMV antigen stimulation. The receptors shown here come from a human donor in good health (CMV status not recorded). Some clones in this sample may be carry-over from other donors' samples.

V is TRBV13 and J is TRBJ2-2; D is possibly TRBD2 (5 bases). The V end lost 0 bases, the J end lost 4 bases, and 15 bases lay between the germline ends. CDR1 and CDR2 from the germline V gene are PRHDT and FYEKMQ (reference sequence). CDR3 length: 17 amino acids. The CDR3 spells CASSLGRERWSTGELFF. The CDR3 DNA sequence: TGTGCCAGCAGCTTAGGGAGGGAACGATGGTCCACCGGGGAGCTGTTTTTT.

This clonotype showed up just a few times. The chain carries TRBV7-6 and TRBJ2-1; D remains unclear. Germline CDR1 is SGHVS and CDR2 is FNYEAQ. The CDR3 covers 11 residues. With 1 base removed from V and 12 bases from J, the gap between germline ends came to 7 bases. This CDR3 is CASSLGVRQFF. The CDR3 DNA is TGTGCCAGCAGCTTAGGTGTTCGGCAGTTCTTC.

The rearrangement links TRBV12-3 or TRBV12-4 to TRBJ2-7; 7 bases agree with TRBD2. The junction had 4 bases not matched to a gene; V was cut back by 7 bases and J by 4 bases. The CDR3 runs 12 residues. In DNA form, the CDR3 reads TGTGCCAGCATGGTTAGCGGGTACGAGCAGTACTTC. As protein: CASMVSGYEQYF.